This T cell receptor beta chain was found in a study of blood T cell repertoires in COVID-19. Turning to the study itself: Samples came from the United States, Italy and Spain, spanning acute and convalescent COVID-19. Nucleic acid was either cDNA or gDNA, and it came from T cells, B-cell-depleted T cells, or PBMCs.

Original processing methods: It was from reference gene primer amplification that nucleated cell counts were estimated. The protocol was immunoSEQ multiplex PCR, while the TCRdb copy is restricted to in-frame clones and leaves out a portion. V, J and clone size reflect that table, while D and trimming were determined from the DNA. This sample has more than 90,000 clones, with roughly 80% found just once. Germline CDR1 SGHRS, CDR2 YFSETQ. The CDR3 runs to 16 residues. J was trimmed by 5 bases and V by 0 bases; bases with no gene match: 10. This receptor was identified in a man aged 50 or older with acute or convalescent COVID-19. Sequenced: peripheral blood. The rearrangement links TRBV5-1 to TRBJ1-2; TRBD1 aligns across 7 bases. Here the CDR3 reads CASSLDNSGTVYGYTF. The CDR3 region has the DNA TGCGCCAGCAGCTTGGACAATTCCGGGACAGTGTATGGCTACACCTTC.